Listed here are 23 T cell receptor beta chains from one sample, sequenced in a study of blood T cell repertoires in COVID-19. Sequenced by immunoSEQ multiplex PCR; TCRdb stores in-frame clones only, minus some. The data contain about 350,000 clones, more than 85% of them singletons. The sequencing input was PBMCs or T cells enriched from blood (not recorded which). Every receptor here comes from a woman aged 25 to 39 who had recovered from COVID-19.

The rearrangement uses TRBV3-1 (or the pseudogene TRBV3-2) and TRBJ1-6; 9 nucleotides agree with TRBD1. The V gene end was trimmed by 1 base and the J gene end by 10 bases; junction bases not matched to a gene: 11. The CDR3 loop spans 17 amino acids. The germline CDR1 and CDR2 sequences are LGHDT and YNNKEL (reference sequence). In DNA form, the CDR3 reads TGTGCCAGCAGCCAAGGGACAGGGGCCCCCACGGACTCACCCCTCCACTTT. Translating it yields CASSQGTGAPTDSPLHF.

This clone has a single count. The chain has TRBV5-1 and TRBJ1-4, with D unresolved. V lost 4 bases to trimming and J lost 4 bases, with 8 bases between them. Germline values: CDR1 SGHRS, CDR2 YFSETQ. This CDR3 comprises 13 residues. CDR3 loop: CASSPAVNEKLFF. Written as DNA, the CDR3 is TGCGCCAGCAGCCCGGCGGTTAATGAAAAACTGTTTTTT. Complete variable domain (other parts from reference TRBV5-1 and TRBJ1-4): KAGVTQTPRYLIKTRGQQVTLSCSPISGHRSVSWYQQTPGQGLQFLFEYFSETQRNKGNFPGRFSGRQFSNSRSEMNVSTLELGDSALYLCASSPAVNEKLFFGSGTQLSVL.

This chain uses TRBV29-1 with TRBJ2-2, with D tentatively TRBD2 (6 bases). This CDR3 has 15 amino acids. Per germline, CDR1 SQVTM and CDR2 ANQGSEA. V was cut by 1 base and J by 4 bases, with 13 bases left in between. The CDR3 protein is CSVEGGGEPTGELFF. CDR3 DNA sequence: TGCAGCGTTGAAGGAGGCGGGGAGCCCACCGGGGAGCTGTTTTTT.

This chain uses TRBV4-2 with TRBJ1-6, with TRBD1 identical over 7 bases. J was trimmed by 2 bases and V by 5 bases; bases with no gene match: 9. From germline, CDR1 is LGHNA and CDR2 YNFKEQ. The CDR3 is made up of 17 amino acids. The CDR3 reads CASSAQQGSTYNSPLHF. The CDR3 DNA sequence: TGTGCCAGCAGCGCCCAACAGGGGAGCACCTATAATTCACCCCTCCACTTT.

The chain carries TRBV5-8 and TRBJ2-7, with TRBD1 matching 8 bases. Unmatched junction bases numbered 16, after V lost 7 bases and J lost 7 bases. Germline V gene data show CDR1 as SGHTS and CDR2 as YDEGEE. The CDR3 extends over 15 amino acids. CDR3 loop: CASHLRGTGLFEQYF. CDR3 sequence (DNA): TGTGCCAGCCATTTGAGGGGGACAGGACTTTTTGAGCAGTACTTC.

The V gene is TRBV19, the J gene TRBJ1-1, with 8 bases matching TRBD1. Germline-derived CDR1 and CDR2 are LNHDA and SQIVND (reference sequence). The CDR3 runs to 15 residues. With V trimmed by 1 base and J by 4 bases, 5 bases remained unmatched. The CDR3 sequence: CASSIGSRGPTEAFF. The CDR3 DNA reads as TGTGCCAGTAGTATAGGCAGCAGGGGGCCCACTGAAGCTTTCTTT.

The gene calls are TRBV6-1 and TRBJ2-5; TRBD1 agrees at 8 bases. Germline CDR1 is MNHNS and CDR2 is SASEGT. This CDR3 is built from 17 residues. Trimming took 2 bases from V and 5 from J; bases not matched to a gene: 13. In DNA, the CDR3 is TGTGCCAGCAGTGAAAGGGGCGGACAGGGATGGGGGGAGACCCAGTACTTC. As protein: CASSERGGQGWGETQYF.

V usage is TRBV27 and J usage is TRBJ2-1; 8 bases are a match to TRBD2. Germline CDR1 and CDR2: MNHEY and SMNVEV (reference sequence). With V trimmed by 2 bases and J by 8 bases, 5 bases remained unmatched. This CDR3 region has 14 residues. CDR3 region: CASSLTAGADEQFF. The CDR3 DNA follows: TGTGCCAGCAGTTTAACAGCGGGAGCAGATGAGCAGTTCTTC.

The chain recombines TRBV7-2 with TRBJ1-4; possible D gene TRBD1, 5 bases. The V gene's germline CDR1 is SGHTA and CDR2 FQGNSA. The CDR3 sequence is 14 residues long. Trimming left V 5 bases short and J 10 bases short, with 17 bases between. In nucleotides, the CDR3 is TGTGCCAGCAGCCTGGGGGGGGGAGATGGAAAACTGTTTTTT. Translation: CASSLGGGDGKLFF.

This chain connects TRBV29-1 to TRBJ1-1, with a tentative D call TRBD1 (6 bases). V shed 1 base and J shed 6 bases, with 12 bases lying between them. CDR1 SQVTM and CDR2 ANQGSEA come from the germline V gene. This CDR3 comprises 13 residues. CDR3 region: CSVEGRGRSEAFF. The CDR3 DNA is TGCAGCGTTGAAGGCAGGGGACGTTCTGAAGCTTTCTTT.

The chain has TRBV30 and TRBJ2-5, with 9 bases lining up with TRBD1. This CDR3 is built from 13 residues. Germline V lookup: CDR1 GTSNPN, CDR2 SVGIG (reference sequence). J was trimmed by 7 bases and V by 4 bases; bases with no gene match: 7. CDR3 region: CAWTRDREGTQYF. CDR3 bases: TGTGCCTGGACGCGGGACAGGGAAGGGACCCAGTACTTC. The whole variable domain, remainder taken from reference TRBV30 and TRBJ2-5, is SQTIHQWPATLVQPVGSPLSLECTVEGTSNPNLYWYRQAAGRGLQLLFYSVGIGQISSEVPQNLSASRPQDRQFILSSKKLLLSDSGFYLCAWTRDREGTQYFGPGTRLLVL.

V usage is TRBV11-2 and J usage is TRBJ1-6, with 11 bases matching TRBD1. This CDR3 is built from 15 residues. J was trimmed by 14 bases and V by 5 bases; bases with no gene match: 11. Germline V CDR1 and CDR2: SGHAT, FQNNGV. CDR3 residues: CASSQGQGGHRTLHF. CDR3 DNA: TGTGCCAGCAGCCAGGGACAGGGGGGCCATAGGACCCTCCACTTT.

The table lists this clone with a few counts. The chain has TRBV28 and TRBJ1-2; 8 positions agree with TRBD1. The length of the CDR3 is 15 residues. Germline values: CDR1 MDHEN, CDR2 SYDVKM. V trimming: 2 bases; J trimming: 6 bases; junction bases outside the gene matches: 8. CDR3 sequence (DNA): TGTGCCAGCAGTTTACTTGACAGGGGAAGCGATGGCTACACCTTC. Translation: CASSLLDRGSDGYTF.

The chain links TRBV28 to TRBJ2-2; 7 nucleotides line up with TRBD2. Per the germline V gene, CDR1 is MDHEN and CDR2 is SYDVKM. The CDR3 sequence is 16 residues long. Germline trimming cut 5 bases from V and 2 bases from J; bases unmatched to any gene: 8. CDR3 bases: TGTGCCAGCAGTCCTCTTAGCGGGCCTAACACCGGGGAGCTGTTTTTT. Translation: CASSPLSGPNTGELFF. Full variable domain (rest looked up from reference TRBV28 and TRBJ2-2): DVKVTQSSRYLVKRTGEKVFLECVQDMDHENMFWYRQDPGLGLRLIYFSYDVKMKEKGDIPEGYSVSREKKERFSLILESASTNQTSMYLCASSPLSGPNTGELFFGEGSRLTVL.

With respect to this clone: The sample holds other DNA sequences that translate to the same CDR3. The gene calls are TRBV7-2 and TRBJ2-2; 8 bases line up with TRBD2. J was trimmed by 4 bases and V by 3 bases; bases with no gene match: 1. Germline V gene sequence: CDR1 SGHTA, CDR2 FQGNSA. The CDR3 contains 14 residues. The CDR3 loop is CASSFGGVTGELFF. DNA of the CDR3: TGTGCCAGCAGCTTCGGGGGGGTCACCGGGGAGCTGTTTTTT.

The V gene is TRBV7-6, the J gene TRBJ1-1; weak D call: TRBD1 (6 bases). This CDR3 is built from 15 residues. Germline values: CDR1 SGHVS, CDR2 FNYEAQ. V was cut by 5 bases and J by 3 bases, with 16 bases left in between. CDR3 nucleotides: TGTGCCAGCAGCGGGGGAACAGGGTTGGACACTGAAGCTTTCTTT. Protein product: CASSGGTGLDTEAFF.

The chain carries TRBV30 and TRBJ1-5, with a possible D match to TRBD1 (6 bases). CDR1 is GTSNPN, CDR2 SVGIG, per germline (reference sequence). Trimming took off 4 bases at V and 3 bases at J, with 10 bases between the two ends. The CDR3 is 13 residues long. CDR3: CAWTTGINQPQHF. The CDR3 DNA sequence: TGTGCCTGGACAACAGGGATCAATCAGCCCCAGCATTTT. The variable domain in full, completed from reference TRBV30 and TRBJ1-5, reads SQTIHQWPATLVQPVGSPLSLECTVEGTSNPNLYWYRQAAGRGLQLLFYSVGIGQISSEVPQNLSASRPQDRQFILSSKKLLLSDSGFYLCAWTTGINQPQHFGDGTRLSIL.

This clone has only one observation. The gene calls are TRBV27 and TRBJ2-7; a weak D match, TRBD1 (6 bases). Between the trimmed V and J ends, which lost 6 bases and 6 bases, there was a span of 12 bases. Germline V lookup: CDR1 MNHEY, CDR2 SMNVEV (reference sequence). The CDR3 has 12 amino acids. The CDR3 region is CASSGPRGEQYF. The CDR3 nucleotides are TGTGCCAGCAGCGGACCCAGGGGCGAGCAGTACTTC.

This chain joins TRBV11-2 and TRBJ1-5; tentatively, D is TRBD1 (5 bases). CDR3 length: 15 residues. Trimming removed 1 base from V and 7 bases from J, with 14 bases in between. The germline CDR1 and CDR2 sequences are SGHAT and FQNNGV. The CDR3 reads CASSLGGSGGQPQHF. CDR3 DNA: TGTGCCAGCAGCTTAGGGGGCTCGGGGGGACAGCCCCAGCATTTT.

The CDR3 nucleotides read TGTGCTAGTGGTCACCCTTGGACTAGCGGGGGAAAAGAGACCCAGTACTTC. This translates into CASGHPWTSGGKETQYF. This chain links TRBV12-5 with TRBJ2-5; the match to TRBD2 covers 13 bases. The CDR3 length is 17 residues. The J segment lost 3 bases and the V segment lost 5 bases, leaving 9 bases of the junction unmatched. Germline CDR1 LGHNT, CDR2 FRNRAP.

The chain uses TRBV5-6 and TRBJ2-7; 7 bases line up with TRBD1. V lost 4 bases, J lost 4 bases, and 8 bases stayed unmatched. Per germline, CDR1 SGHDT and CDR2 YYEEEE. CDR3 length: 14 residues. The CDR3 here is CASSGSATGYEQYF. As DNA, the CDR3 is TGTGCCAGCAGCGGGTCGGCGACAGGGTACGAGCAGTACTTC.

In its sample, this clone was seen a few times. J is TRBJ2-7 and V is TRBV13; no clear D gene. The CDR3 totals 14 residues. Germline loops: CDR1 PRHDT, CDR2 FYEKMQ (reference sequence). Trimming removed 1 base from V and 0 bases from J, with 7 bases in between. This CDR3 reads CASSLAGFSYEQYF. The CDR3 DNA is TGTGCCAGCAGCTTAGCAGGATTCTCCTACGAGCAGTACTTC.

The rearrangement uses TRBV3-1 (or the pseudogene TRBV3-2) and TRBJ2-5, with 9 bases that match TRBD2. The J segment lost 5 bases and the V segment lost 4 bases, leaving 8 bases of the junction unmatched. The CDR3 runs to 15 residues. CDR1 and CDR2 from the germline V gene are LGHDT and YNNKEL (reference sequence). CDR3 DNA sequence: TGTGCCAGCAGCCGTAGCGGGGGCGCCGGGGAGACCCAGTACTTC. It translates to CASSRSGGAGETQYF.